The entry below gives a single T cell receptor beta chain sequence along with its context. This sample is drawn from a study of T cell changes during pregnancy in multiple sclerosis. The table came from immunoSEQ multiplex PCR; TCRdb's copy has only in-frame clones and leaves some out. Among about 70,000 clones, around 92% were seen once, and the ten largest hold approximately 3%. The clonotype was recovered from a female donor in good health, enrolled as a control in a pregnancy study. Material: CD8+ T cells from peripheral blood mononuclear cells, obtained in the third trimester of pregnancy.

The CDR3 coding sequence is TGTGCCTGGAATAGCGGGGGGAACACAGATACGCAGTATTTT. It is translated as CAWNSGGNTDTQYF. The chain uses TRBV30 and TRBJ2-3; 10 bases map to TRBD2. The CDR3 totals 14 residues. V gave up 4 bases and J gave up 2 bases; unmatched junction bases: 3. Germline V gene lookup returns CDR1 GTSNPN and CDR2 SVGIG (reference sequence).